The entry below describes one T cell receptor (beta chain). These data are taken from a study of blood T cell repertoires in COVID-19. Cohort 3 recovery required two negative PCRs, clearance, or symptom resolution. Sequenced by immunoSEQ multiplex PCR; TCRdb stores in-frame clones only, minus some. There are 250,000 to 350,000 clones in the sample; 88% occur only once, and under 3.5% lies in the top ten. CDR1 is LGHNA and CDR2 is YSLEER in the germline V gene. The CDR3 contains 16 residues. The V end was cut by 2 bases, the J end by 0 bases, with 12 bases between. The chain joins TRBV4-3 to TRBJ2-3, with D tentatively TRBD1 (6 bases). The TCR originated in a woman aged 45-65 years who had recovered from COVID-19. Sequencing was done on a sample of PBMCs or T cells enriched from blood (not recorded which). CDR3: CASSQNLQGSTDTQYF. The CDR3 DNA reads as TGCGCCAGCAGCCAAAACTTACAGGGAAGCACAGATACGCAGTATTTT.